What follows are 3 T cell receptor beta chains derived from one specimen sequenced in a study of T cell repertoires in cytomegalovirus infection. TCRdb fed the reads into MiXCR, producing one record per CDR3 protein. The sample has under 90,000 distinct CDR3 sequences, approximately 45% seen once; the top ten hold 93%. These TCRs are of unknown antigen specificity. This specimen consisted of CD8+ T cells from cultured PBMCs, obtained from culture after CMV antigen stimulation. The source of these receptors is a human donor in good health (CMV status not recorded). Some clones in this sample may be carry-over from other donors' samples.

The V and J genes are TRBV7-2 and TRBJ2-7; D is unclear. This CDR3 comprises 14 residues. The V and J ends lost 1 base and 6 bases respectively, with 13 bases between them. Germline V lookup: CDR1 SGHTA, CDR2 FQGNSA. CDR3 sequence reads: CASSLEVVLLEQYF. The CDR3, as DNA: TGTGCCAGCAGCTTAGAAGTAGTCCTCCTCGAGCAGTACTTC.

This clonotype has a single count. This chain links TRBV27 with TRBJ2-5; D is uncertain. CDR3 length equals 13 residues. The germline gives CDR1 MNHEY, CDR2 SMNVEV (reference sequence). V dropped 2 bases and J dropped 2 bases, with 6 bases sitting between them. The CDR3 reads CASSLADQETQYF. DNA for the CDR3: TGTGCCAGCAGTTTAGCGGATCAAGAGACCCAGTACTTC.

The genes are TRBV7-9 and TRBJ2-1, with 11 bases lining up with TRBD2. The J segment lost 7 bases and the V segment lost 2 bases, leaving 4 bases of the junction unmatched. The CDR3 sequence is 15 residues long. CDR1 is SEHNR, CDR2 FQNEAQ, per germline (reference sequence). The CDR3 spells CASSLKLAGVNEQFF. The CDR3 DNA is TGTGCCAGCAGCTTAAAACTAGCGGGGGTGAATGAGCAGTTCTTC.